This T cell receptor beta chain was sequenced in a study of blood T cell repertoires in COVID-19. The wider study: The United States, Italy and Spain supplied acute and convalescent COVID-19 samples.

Methods used by the authors: Amplification of reference gene primers provided the estimated nucleated cell counts. Only in-frame clones appear in the TCRdb table, and some are missing; sequencing was by immunoSEQ multiplex PCR. The DNA gave D and trimming, while V, J and clone size come from that table. The sample comprises about 130,000 clones, roughly four fifths of which are singletons, and roughly 4% rests with the top ten. There are 15 residues in the CDR3. V was clipped by 0 bases and J by 4 bases, with 10 bases between them. The germline gives CDR1 LGHNA, CDR2 YNFKEQ. What was sequenced was peripheral blood. The gene calls are TRBV4-2 and TRBJ1-5; D call uncertain. The origin of this receptor is a woman between 50 and 59 years old with acute or convalescent COVID-19. CDR3 amino acids: CASSQEGRDNQPQHF. The CDR3 DNA is TGTGCCAGCAGCCAAGAAGGGCGGGATAATCAGCCCCAGCATTTT.